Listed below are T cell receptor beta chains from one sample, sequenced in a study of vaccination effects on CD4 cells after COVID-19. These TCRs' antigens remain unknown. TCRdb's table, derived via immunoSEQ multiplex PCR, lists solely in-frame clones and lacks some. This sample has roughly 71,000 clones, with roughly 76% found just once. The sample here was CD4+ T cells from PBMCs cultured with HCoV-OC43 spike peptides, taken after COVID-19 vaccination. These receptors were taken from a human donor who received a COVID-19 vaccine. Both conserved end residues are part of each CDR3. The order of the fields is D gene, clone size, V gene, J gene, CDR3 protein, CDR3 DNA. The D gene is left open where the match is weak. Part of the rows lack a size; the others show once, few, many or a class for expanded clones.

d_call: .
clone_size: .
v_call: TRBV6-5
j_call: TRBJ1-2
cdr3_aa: CASKRTALGNYGYTF
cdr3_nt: TGTGCCAGCAAAAGAACAGCGTTGGGTAACTATGGCTACACCTTC

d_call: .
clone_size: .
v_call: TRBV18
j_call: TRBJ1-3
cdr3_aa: CASSSGSGNTIYF
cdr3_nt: TGTGCCAGCTCGTCAGGCTCTGGAAACACCATATATTTT

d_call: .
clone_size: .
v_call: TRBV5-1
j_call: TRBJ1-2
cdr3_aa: CASSPPQVGLKAGYTF
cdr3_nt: TGCGCCAGCAGCCCACCCCAAGTAGGCCTTAAGGCTGGCTACACCTTC

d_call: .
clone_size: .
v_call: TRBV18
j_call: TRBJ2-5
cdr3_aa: CASSPGTEETQYF
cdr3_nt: TGTGCCAGCTCACCAGGGACCGAAGAGACCCAGTACTTC

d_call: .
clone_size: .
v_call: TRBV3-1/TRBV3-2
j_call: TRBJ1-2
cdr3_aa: CASSPNTGRGYGYTF
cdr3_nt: TGTGCCAGCAGCCCTAATACGGGCAGGGGCTATGGCTACACCTTC

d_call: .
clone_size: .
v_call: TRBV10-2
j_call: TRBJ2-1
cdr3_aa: CASSESYNEQFF
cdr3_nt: TGCGCCAGCAGTGAGTCCTACAATGAGCAGTTCTTC

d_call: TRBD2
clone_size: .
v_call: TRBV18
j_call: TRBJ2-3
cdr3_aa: CASSPPGSLAGTDTQYF
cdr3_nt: TGTGCCAGCTCACCACCTGGCTCACTAGCGGGCACAGATACGCAGTATTTT

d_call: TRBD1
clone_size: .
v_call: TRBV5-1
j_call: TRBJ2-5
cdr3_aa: CASSSFTGQGTETQYF
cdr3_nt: TGCGCCAGCAGCTCATTTACCGGACAGGGAACCGAGACCCAGTACTTC

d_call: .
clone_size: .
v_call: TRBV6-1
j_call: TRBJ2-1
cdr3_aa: CASSEEGTLPYNEQFF
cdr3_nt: TGTGCCAGCAGTGAAGAGGGGACACTTCCCTACAATGAGCAGTTCTTC

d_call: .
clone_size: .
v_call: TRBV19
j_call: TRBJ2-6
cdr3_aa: CASSPEGAGANVLTF
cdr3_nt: TGTGCCAGTAGCCCAGAGGGTGCTGGGGCCAACGTCCTGACTTTC

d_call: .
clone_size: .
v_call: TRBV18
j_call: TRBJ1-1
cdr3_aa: CASQIGMNTEAFF
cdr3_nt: TGTGCCAGCCAAATAGGGATGAACACTGAAGCTTTCTTT

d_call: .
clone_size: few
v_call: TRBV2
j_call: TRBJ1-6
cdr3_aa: CASSPDYNSPLHF
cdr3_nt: TGTGCCAGCAGTCCGGACTATAATTCACCCCTCCACTTT

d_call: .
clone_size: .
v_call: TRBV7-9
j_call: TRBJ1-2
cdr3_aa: CASSLSVDHYGYTF
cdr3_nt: TGTGCCAGCAGCTTATCGGTCGATCACTATGGCTACACCTTC

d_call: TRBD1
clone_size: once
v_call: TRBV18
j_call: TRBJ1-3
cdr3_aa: CASSPDRDLGNTIYF
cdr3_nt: TGTGCCAGCTCACCAGACAGGGACCTGGGAAACACCATATATTTT

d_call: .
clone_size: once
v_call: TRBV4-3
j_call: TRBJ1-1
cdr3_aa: CASSQEARLNTEAFF
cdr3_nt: TGCGCCAGCAGCCAAGAGGCAAGACTGAACACTGAAGCTTTCTTT

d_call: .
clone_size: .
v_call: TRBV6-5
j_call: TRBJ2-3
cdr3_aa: CASSYSGRTDTQYF
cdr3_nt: TGTGCCAGCAGTTACTCAGGCCGAACAGATACGCAGTATTTT

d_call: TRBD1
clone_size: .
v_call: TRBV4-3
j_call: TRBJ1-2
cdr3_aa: CASSVRDRVDYGYTF
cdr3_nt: TGCGCCAGCAGCGTCCGGGACAGGGTTGACTATGGCTACACCTTC

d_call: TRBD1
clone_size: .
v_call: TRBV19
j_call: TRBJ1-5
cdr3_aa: CASSNYRGTSSNQPQHF
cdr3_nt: TGTGCCAGTAGTAACTACAGGGGGACGAGTAGCAATCAGCCCCAGCATTTT

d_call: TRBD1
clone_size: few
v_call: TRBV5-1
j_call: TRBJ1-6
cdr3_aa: CASSDLTGGGSPLHF
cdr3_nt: TGCGCCAGCAGCGACTTGACAGGGGGCGGTTCACCCCTCCACTTT

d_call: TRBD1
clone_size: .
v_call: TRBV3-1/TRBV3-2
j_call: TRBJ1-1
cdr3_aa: CASSLTGTVNTEAFF
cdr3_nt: TGTGCCAGCAGCTTGACCGGGACAGTGAACACTGAAGCTTTCTTT

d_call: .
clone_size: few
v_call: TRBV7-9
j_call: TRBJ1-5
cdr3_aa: CASTSGSNQPQHF
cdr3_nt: TGTGCCAGCACCTCGGGGAGCAATCAGCCCCAGCATTTT

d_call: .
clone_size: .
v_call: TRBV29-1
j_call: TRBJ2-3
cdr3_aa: CSGGGGTDTQYF
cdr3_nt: TGCAGCGGCGGAGGGGGCACAGATACGCAGTATTTT